The clone carrying this T cell receptor (beta chain) has only a few counts. The sample comes from a study of control samples from healthy donors and cancer patients. Germline CDR1 and CDR2: SEHNR and FQNEAQ (reference sequence). CDR3 length equals 12 residues. Trimming left V 2 bases short and J 6 bases short, with 5 bases between. Assay: immunoSEQ multiplex PCR; the TCRdb copy retains only in-frame clones and omits some. The repertoire has around 150,000 clones, approximately 86% of them found once; the top ten carry over 1.5%. The sample taken for sequencing was blood. The TCR was taken from a man aged 18 to 35 in good health. The chain links TRBV7-9 to TRBJ2-4, with a tentative D call TRBD1 (5 bases). The CDR3 loop is CASSLQGNIQYF. The CDR3 bases are TGTGCCAGCAGCTTACAGGGAAACATTCAGTACTTC.